This TCR beta chain derives from a study of cytomegalovirus exposure and HLA in healthy donors. General study points: For most subjects, TCR beta sequences were reported to predict HLA-A and HLA-B alleles with accuracy. TCR beta V- and J-gene trimming, according to a later analysis, was linked to a missense DCLRE1C variant.

The CDR3 totals 11 residues. Per the germline V gene, CDR1 is SNHLY and CDR2 is FYNNEI. V lost 5 bases to trimming and J lost 3 bases, with 5 bases between them. In the case of this clone: The antigen remains undetermined.

PCR involved 60 Vbeta and 13 Jbeta primers. This table comes from immunoSEQ multiplex PCR, and its TCRdb copy is limited to in-frame clones, with some not included. Of some 99,000 clones detected, less than 80% appear once; the ten largest clones hold roughly 8.2%. The sequenced sample was PBMCs. This TCR came from a woman between 45 and 60 years old in good health and CMV-seropositive. The chain uses TRBV2 and TRBJ2-7; tentatively, D is TRBD2 (5 bases). CDR3 protein: CASSSGYEQYF. Written as DNA, the CDR3 is TGTGCCAGCAGTAGCGGCTACGAGCAGTACTTC.